This T cell receptor (beta chain) is from a study of T cell repertoires in aging, cancer and after chemotherapy (dated by TCRdb to the late 2010s). Background for the entire study: Six donor age groups were covered, ranging from 30 or younger up to 70 or older, and each group contained at least three individuals. The full dataset contained millions of TCR reads. Control TCR repertoires from healthy donors were recorded over several months to years, and clear clonal overlap was observed across re-sampling. To look at immunoaging and at how T cells reconstitute after chemotherapy, the study profiled TCR beta repertoires in peripheral blood from both healthy donors and cancer patients. Alongside around 98 healthy donors serving as a reference group, the cohort included some 210 cancer patients, of whom roughly 92 had hematological cancers and 124 had solid cancers.

TCR beta rearrangements were amplified from genomic DNA extracted from peripheral blood rather than from sorted cells or RNA. To note about this clonotype: There is no known antigen for this receptor. Base qualities were left out, and no much larger clone turns up one base away.

Rearranged TRB sequences spanning V, D and J segments were amplified by multiplex touch-down PCR using a mixed TRB-A/B primer pool. Illumina adapters and sample indices were added to the amplicons in two consecutive PCR reactions performed with Phusion HS II polymerase. Amplicons were gel-purified using the NucleoSpin Gel and PCR Clean-up kit and were subsequently checked with Qubit and an Agilent 2100 Bioanalyzer. Sequencing of libraries was carried out on an Illumina MiSeq in 600-cycle, single-indexed, paired-end runs. As for how the authors treated the data: MiXCR versions 2.12 and 3.0.5 were used to process TRB sequences. Each unique CDR3 nucleotide sequence was treated as one clone, and only productive sequences with two or more reads were kept. Shannon diversity, evenness, clonality (one minus evenness), and alpha-parameterized diversity profiles from alpha 0 to 5 were included as repertoire metrics. The IGoR algorithm was used to compute generation probabilities of clones in paired pre- and post-chemotherapy samples. TCRdb redid the processing of the public reads, applying fastp at Q25 and MiXCR, and retained in-frame beta chains. All rows with the same CDR3 protein become a single entry with the most common DNA and genes. TCRdb's processing, not the authors', yielded these V and J calls. In all, the sample holds about 9,800 distinct CDR3 sequences, and roughly two fifths of those were seen once. 9.9% of the sample goes to the ten largest clones.

Paper-wide results and their limitations: The authors noted that the repertoire data do not allow conclusions about immunological memory after chemotherapy. In healthy donors, the drop in TCR diversity with age came mainly from a loss of richness, whereas in cancer patients a loss of evenness also played a part. Median generation probability increased over the chemotherapy interval in both cancer cohorts, suggesting repertoire reconstitution through rebound thymic output. Significantly lower blood TCR diversity and higher clonality were observed in untreated patients with hematological or solid cancers than in age-matched healthy donors.

The source of this sequence is a human donor in good health. Sequencing used blood.

The DNA reads as follows: TGTGCCAGCTCACCCCAGTACCAAGAGACCCAGTACTTC. The resulting protein is CASSPQYQETQYF. The V gene is TRBV18 and the J gene is TRBJ2-5; the D gene assignment is ambiguous. Reading from cysteine to phenylalanine, the CDR3 counts 13 amino acids. Solely the CDR3 DNA is kept, with 39 bases framed from the first base. V is clipped by 3 bases and J by 0 bases, and the sequence between their germline boundaries is 5 bases long. The germline V gene supplies CDR1 KGHSH and CDR2 LQKENI.